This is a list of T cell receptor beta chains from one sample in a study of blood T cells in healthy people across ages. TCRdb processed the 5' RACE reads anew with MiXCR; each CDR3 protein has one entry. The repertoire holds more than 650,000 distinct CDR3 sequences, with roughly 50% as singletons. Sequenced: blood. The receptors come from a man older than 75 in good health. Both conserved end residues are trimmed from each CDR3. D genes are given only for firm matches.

CDR3 protein: ASPPSGGAADTQY; D gene: TRBD2; V gene: TRBV28
CDR3 protein: ASSALAVSYEQY; D gene: TRBD2; V gene: TRBV5-1
CDR3 protein: ASSLEAVSYNEQF; D gene: NA; V gene: TRBV7-8
CDR3 protein: ASRVGLAEYEQY; D gene: TRBD2; V gene: TRBV7-2
CDR3 protein: ASSATTGAKDTQY; D gene: NA; V gene: TRBV9
CDR3 protein: ASGHRTGYYEQY; D gene: TRBD1; V gene: TRBV12-5
CDR3 protein: ASSLWEAGGLHGYT; D gene: TRBD1; V gene: TRBV28
CDR3 protein: ASSPDRIGGEQY; D gene: NA; V gene: TRBV5-1
CDR3 protein: ASLLRGHLSTGELF; D gene: NA; V gene: TRBV27
CDR3 protein: SARGLAGGSEQF; D gene: TRBD2; V gene: TRBV20-1
CDR3 protein: ASSYIVGSSYT; D gene: NA; V gene: TRBV6-6
CDR3 protein: ASSLRGTTGESPGANVLT; D gene: TRBD1; V gene: TRBV5-1
CDR3 protein: ASTRTGGGEQY; D gene: TRBD1; V gene: TRBV6-1
CDR3 protein: SVLKLAGGVGEQY; D gene: TRBD2; V gene: TRBV29-1
CDR3 protein: ASSSPGLAGLEYEQY; D gene: TRBD2; V gene: TRBV28
CDR3 protein: AISDRGVGGQETQY; D gene: TRBD2; V gene: TRBV10-3
CDR3 protein: AISDSSEYYNEQF; D gene: NA; V gene: TRBV10-3
CDR3 protein: ASSQVVAGEGEQF; D gene: TRBD2; V gene: TRBV3-1
CDR3 protein: ASSFASGRSETQY; D gene: TRBD2; V gene: TRBV27
CDR3 protein: SARADQTYEQY; D gene: NA; V gene: TRBV20-1
CDR3 protein: ASSLTGLAGGLIQETQY; D gene: TRBD2; V gene: TRBV18
CDR3 protein: AITGTPEREQF; D gene: NA; V gene: TRBV10-3
CDR3 protein: ASRTGSLEQY; D gene: NA; V gene: TRBV27
CDR3 protein: SARVRTSGRGTDTQY; D gene: TRBD2; V gene: TRBV20-1
CDR3 protein: SAKRDRDNEKLF; D gene: TRBD1; V gene: TRBV20-1
CDR3 protein: ASSQGHGSTQY; D gene: NA; V gene: TRBV14
CDR3 protein: ASSEDIRNTEAF; D gene: NA; V gene: TRBV5-1
CDR3 protein: ASSDPRQGGEQY; D gene: NA; V gene: TRBV2
CDR3 protein: AISGLRDRGNSYEQY; D gene: TRBD1; V gene: TRBV10-3
CDR3 protein: ASSPGLQGNQPQH; D gene: NA; V gene: TRBV12-3/TRBV12-4
CDR3 protein: ASSLAGGPLREQF; D gene: NA; V gene: TRBV12-3/TRBV12-4